The next 2 T cell receptor beta chains were all read from a single sample in a study of blood T cell repertoires in COVID-19. Assay used: immunoSEQ multiplex PCR; TCRdb lists only in-frame clones, some missing. The table has hundreds of thousands of clones, less than 90% seen once. The sequencing sample was made of peripheral blood. The source of these receptors is a woman between 50 and 59 years old with acute or convalescent COVID-19.

The rearrangement links TRBV7-9 to TRBJ1-2; the match to TRBD1 covers 10 bases. The CDR3 extends over 14 amino acids. Germline trimming cut 5 bases from V and 8 bases from J; bases unmatched to any gene: 8. Germline V gives CDR1 SEHNR, CDR2 FQNEAQ (reference sequence). The CDR3 sequence: CASSAPGTGDGYTF. DNA of the CDR3: TGTGCCAGCAGCGCCCCCGGGACAGGGGACGGCTACACCTTC.

This clone was detected a few times. This chain joins TRBV5-6 and TRBJ2-1, with TRBD2 matching 14 bases. Germline V gene lookup returns CDR1 SGHDT and CDR2 YYEEEE. The CDR3 extends over 13 amino acids. V trimming: 3 bases; J trimming: 15 bases; junction bases outside the gene matches: 5. CDR3 protein: CASSWTSGGWLFF. The CDR3 DNA sequence: TGTGCCAGCAGCTGGACTAGCGGGGGGTGGTTGTTCTTC.